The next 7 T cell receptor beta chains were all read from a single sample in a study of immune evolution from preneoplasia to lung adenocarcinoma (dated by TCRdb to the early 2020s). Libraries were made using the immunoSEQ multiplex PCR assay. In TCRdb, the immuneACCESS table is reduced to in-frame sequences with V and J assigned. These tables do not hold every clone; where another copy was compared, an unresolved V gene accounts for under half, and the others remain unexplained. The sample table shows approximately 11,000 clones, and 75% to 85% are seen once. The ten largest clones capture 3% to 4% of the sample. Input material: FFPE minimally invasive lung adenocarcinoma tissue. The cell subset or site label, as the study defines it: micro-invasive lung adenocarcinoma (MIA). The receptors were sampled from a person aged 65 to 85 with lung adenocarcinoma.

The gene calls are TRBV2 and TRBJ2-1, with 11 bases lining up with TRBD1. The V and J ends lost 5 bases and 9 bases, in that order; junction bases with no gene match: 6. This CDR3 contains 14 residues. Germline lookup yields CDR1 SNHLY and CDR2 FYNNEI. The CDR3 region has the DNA TGTGCCAGCAGTTATGGACAGGGGGCATTTGAGCAGTTCTTC. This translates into CASSYGQGAFEQFF. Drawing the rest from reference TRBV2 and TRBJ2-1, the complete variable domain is EPEVTQTPSHQVTQMGQEVILRCVPISNHLYFYWYRQILGQKVEFLVSFYNNEISEKSEIFDDQFSVERPDGSNFTLKIRSTKLEDSAMYFCASSYGQGAFEQFFGPGTRLTVL.

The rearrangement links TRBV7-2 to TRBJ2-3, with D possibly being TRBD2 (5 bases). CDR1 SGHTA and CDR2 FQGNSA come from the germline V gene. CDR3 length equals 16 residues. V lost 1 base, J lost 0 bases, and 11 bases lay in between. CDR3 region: CASSLGAGASTDTQYF. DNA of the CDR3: TGTGCCAGCAGCTTAGGGGCGGGCGCTAGCACAGATACGCAGTATTTT.

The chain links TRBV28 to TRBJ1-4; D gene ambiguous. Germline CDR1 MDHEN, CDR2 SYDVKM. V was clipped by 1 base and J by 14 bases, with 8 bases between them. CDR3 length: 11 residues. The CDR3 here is CASSLYGLLFF. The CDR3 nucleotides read TGTGCCAGCAGTTTATACGGTCTCCTGTTTTTT.

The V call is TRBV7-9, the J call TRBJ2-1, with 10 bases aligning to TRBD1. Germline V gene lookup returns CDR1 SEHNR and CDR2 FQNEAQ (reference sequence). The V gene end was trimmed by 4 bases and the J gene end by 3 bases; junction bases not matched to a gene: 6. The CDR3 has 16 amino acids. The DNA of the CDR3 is TGTGCCAGCAGCTCGACCGGGACAGGGGACTACAATGAGCAGTTCTTC. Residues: CASSSTGTGDYNEQFF.

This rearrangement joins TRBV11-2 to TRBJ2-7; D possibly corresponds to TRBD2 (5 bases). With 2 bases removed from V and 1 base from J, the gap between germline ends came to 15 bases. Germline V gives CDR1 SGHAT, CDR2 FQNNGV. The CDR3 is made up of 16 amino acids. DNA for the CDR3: TGTGCCAGCAGCTTAATCTTGGCCCCGGGGTCCTACGAGCAGTACTTC. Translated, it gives CASSLILAPGSYEQYF.

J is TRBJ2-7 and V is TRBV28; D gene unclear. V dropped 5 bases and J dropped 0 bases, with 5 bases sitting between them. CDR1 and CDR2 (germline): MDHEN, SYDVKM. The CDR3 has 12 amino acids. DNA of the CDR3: TGTGCCAGCAGTGTTGACTCCTACGAGCAGTACTTC. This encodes CASSVDSYEQYF. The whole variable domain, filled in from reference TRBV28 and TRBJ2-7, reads DVKVTQSSRYLVKRTGEKVFLECVQDMDHENMFWYRQDPGLGLRLIYFSYDVKMKEKGDIPEGYSVSREKKERFSLILESASTNQTSMYLCASSVDSYEQYFGPGTRLTVT.

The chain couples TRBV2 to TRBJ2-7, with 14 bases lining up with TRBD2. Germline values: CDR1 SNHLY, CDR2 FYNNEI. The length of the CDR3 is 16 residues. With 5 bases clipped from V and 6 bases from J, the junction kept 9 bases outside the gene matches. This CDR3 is CASSKKKGLAGVEQYF. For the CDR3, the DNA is TGTGCCAGCAGTAAAAAAAAGGGACTAGCGGGAGTCGAGCAGTACTTC.